This entry lists 26 T cell receptor beta chains sequenced from one sample in a study of shared clonotypes between healthy human individuals. Libraries were prepared by immunoSEQ multiplex PCR; TCRdb keeps only in-frame clonotypes and omits some of them. The sample consists of millions of clones, about 95% of them appearing once. In the naive CD8 group, cells lacked CD45RO and were positively selected for CCR7, so terminally differentiated effector memory CD45RA+ cells were left out. Sequenced sample: naive CD8+ T cells sorted from blood. Receptors were obtained from a man aged 18 to 29 in good health.

This chain connects TRBV13 to TRBJ2-7, with D perhaps matching TRBD2 (6 bases). CDR1 is PRHDT, CDR2 FYEKMQ, per germline (reference sequence). The V end was cut by 2 bases, the J end by 3 bases, with 11 bases between. This CDR3 has 14 residues. The CDR3 region has the DNA TGTGCCAGCAGCTTATCTAGCGCCCACTACGAGCAGTACTTC. Protein sequence: CASSLSSAHYEQYF.

The genes are TRBV5-6 and TRBJ2-1, with TRBD2 matching 7 bases. Germline V gene data show CDR1 as SGHDT and CDR2 as YYEEEE. The CDR3 extends over 14 amino acids. With 4 bases clipped from V and 12 bases from J, the junction kept 13 bases outside the gene matches. DNA of the CDR3: TGTGCCAGCAGCCAAGGGACTACAAATGATGGGCAGTTCTTC. The encoded protein is CASSQGTTNDGQFF.

The V call is TRBV10-2, the J call TRBJ1-1; 7 bases agree with TRBD1. The CDR3 is made up of 15 amino acids. V was pared by 6 bases and J by 3 bases, with 10 bases of the junction left unmatched. CDR1 and CDR2 (germline): WSHSY, SAAADI. CDR3 protein: CASRDHRGGDTEAFF. The CDR3 DNA sequence: TGCGCCAGCAGGGACCACAGGGGTGGCGACACTGAAGCTTTCTTT.

The chain links TRBV28 to TRBJ2-5; 8 nucleotides align to TRBD1. The CDR3 spans 15 residues. Per the germline V gene, CDR1 is MDHEN and CDR2 is SYDVKM. With 1 base clipped from V and 4 bases from J, the junction kept 5 bases outside the gene matches. CDR3 region: CASSLYGQGPETQYF. The CDR3 region has the DNA TGTGCCAGCAGTTTATATGGACAGGGTCCAGAGACCCAGTACTTC.

In the case of this clone: This specimen includes other DNA sequences encoding the same CDR3. This rearrangement joins TRBV9 to TRBJ2-5, with D possibly TRBD2 on 6 matching bases. This CDR3 is 15 amino acids long. The V gene's germline CDR1 is SGDLS and CDR2 YYNGEE. Trimming took off 0 bases at V and 1 base at J, with 10 bases between the two ends. The DNA of the CDR3 is TGTGCCAGCAGCGTAGGGGGAGGTACCCAAGAGACCCAGTACTTC. Translating it yields CASSVGGGTQETQYF. The variable domain in full, completed from reference TRBV9 and TRBJ2-5, reads DSGVTQTPKHLITATGQRVTLRCSPRSGDLSVYWYQQSLDQGLQFLIQYYNGEERAKGNILERFSAQQFPDLHSELNLSSLELGDSALYFCASSVGGGTQETQYFGPGTRLLVL.

V is TRBV13 and J is TRBJ2-5; D unclear. The CDR3 is 12 residues long. Trimming cost V 5 bases and J 5 bases, with 9 bases left between them. From germline, CDR1 is PRHDT and CDR2 FYEKMQ (reference sequence). The CDR3 loop is CASSPLGETQYF. The CDR3, as DNA: TGTGCCAGCAGCCCTCTGGGGGAGACCCAGTACTTC.

Notes on this clone: Sequence at one end of the junction differs from germline and may be a read error. The chain employs TRBV27 and TRBJ2-7; TRBD2 matches 7 bases. This CDR3 comprises 15 residues. The germline gives CDR1 MNHEY, CDR2 SMNVEV (reference sequence). DNA of the CDR3: TGTGCCAGCAGGTTATCGGGGGGATTCTACTACGAGCAGTACTTC. This encodes CASRLSGGFYYEQYF.

This chain uses TRBV27 with TRBJ2-1; 12 bases fit TRBD2. The CDR3 is made up of 14 amino acids. The J segment lost 7 bases and the V segment lost 8 bases, leaving 6 bases of the junction unmatched. Germline values: CDR1 MNHEY, CDR2 SMNVEV (reference sequence). This CDR3 is CASSTSGSINEQFF. The CDR3 DNA follows: TGTGCCAGCTCGACTAGCGGGAGTATTAATGAGCAGTTCTTC.

The chain combines TRBV2 with TRBJ1-6; D ambiguous. Germline V gene data show CDR1 as SNHLY and CDR2 as FYNNEI. Trimming removed 5 bases at V and 0 bases at J, with 20 bases between. This CDR3 contains 19 residues. The CDR3 DNA follows: TGTGCCAGCAGTCTTACCGACGGTTTCCCCAGCTCCTATAATTCACCCCTCCACTTT. It is translated as CASSLTDGFPSSYNSPLHF.

The chain links TRBV28 to TRBJ1-2; D not resolved. Trimming pared 8 bases from V and 5 bases from J, leaving 24 bases between. The CDR3 has 16 amino acids. Germline V gene sequence: CDR1 MDHEN, CDR2 SYDVKM. CDR3 amino acids: CASETSRELAYYGYTF. DNA for the CDR3: TGTGCCAGCGAGACCTCTAGGGAGCTCGCGTATTATGGCTACACCTTC.

The rearrangement links TRBV30 to TRBJ2-7; no definite D call. Germline V CDR1 and CDR2: GTSNPN, SVGIG (reference sequence). The CDR3 consists of 14 residues. Deletions cut 0 bases from V and 3 bases from J, with 12 bases between. CDR3 region: CAWSVGILYYEQYF. As DNA, the CDR3 is TGTGCCTGGAGTGTAGGCATACTTTACTACGAGCAGTACTTC. Combining the CDR3 with reference TRBV30 and TRBJ2-7 gives the whole variable domain SQTIHQWPATLVQPVGSPLSLECTVEGTSNPNLYWYRQAAGRGLQLLFYSVGIGQISSEVPQNLSASRPQDRQFILSSKKLLLSDSGFYLCAWSVGILYYEQYFGPGTRLTVT.

V and J are TRBV10-3 and TRBJ1-1; the D is unclear. Germline V gene data show CDR1 as ENHRY and CDR2 as SYGVKD. Trimming took 5 bases from V and 4 from J, leaving 26 bases between them. The CDR3 runs 18 residues. CDR3 residues: CAISFAGPQELPSTEAFF. The DNA for the CDR3 is TGTGCCATCAGTTTCGCCGGGCCTCAGGAACTTCCAAGCACTGAAGCTTTCTTT.

Of note for this clone: Other DNA sequences of this sample code for an identical CDR3. V and J are TRBV7-9 and TRBJ1-3; D ambiguous. The CDR3 is 14 residues long. From germline, CDR1 is SEHNR and CDR2 FQNEAQ (reference sequence). V was pared by 1 base and J by 4 bases, with 8 bases between. The CDR3: CASSLVEPGNTIYF. DNA for the CDR3: TGTGCCAGCAGCTTAGTAGAACCGGGAAACACCATATATTTT.

This rearrangement joins TRBV6-5 to TRBJ2-1, with 7 nucleotides matching TRBD2. Germline V lookup: CDR1 MNHEY, CDR2 SVGAGI. The CDR3 is 11 amino acids. Trimming took 4 bases from V and 12 from J; bases not matched to a gene: 3. The CDR3, as DNA: TGTGCCAGCAGTTTCGGACTAGGGCAGTTCTTC. It is translated as CASSFGLGQFF.

This chain uses TRBV9 with TRBJ2-3; 10 bases are shared with TRBD1. Looked up from germline, CDR1 is SGDLS and CDR2 is YYNGEE. V lost 4 bases to trimming and J lost 2 bases; unmatched junction nucleotides: 16. The CDR3 has 19 residues. The CDR3 protein is CASSPDPSLTGGATDTQYF. CDR3 bases: TGTGCCAGCAGCCCAGATCCCTCTCTGACAGGGGGCGCCACAGATACGCAGTATTTT.

This clone was seen once. The genes are TRBV2 and TRBJ1-6; no clear D. The V end was cut by 3 bases, the J end by 0 bases, with 9 bases between. The CDR3 covers 16 residues. Germline-derived CDR1 and CDR2 are SNHLY and FYNNEI. CDR3: CASSDYAASYNSPLHF. The DNA of the CDR3 is TGTGCCAGCAGTGATTATGCGGCCTCCTATAATTCACCCCTCCACTTT. The full variable domain, with the rest looked up from reference TRBV2 and TRBJ1-6, is EPEVTQTPSHQVTQMGQEVILRCVPISNHLYFYWYRQILGQKVEFLVSFYNNEISEKSEIFDDQFSVERPDGSNFTLKIRSTKLEDSAMYFCASSDYAASYNSPLHFGNGTRLTVT.

This chain connects TRBV30 to TRBJ1-2; no clear D. This CDR3 has 19 residues. V lost 0 bases and J lost 4, with 27 bases in between. CDR1 and CDR2 (germline): GTSNPN, SVGIG (reference sequence). In nucleotides, the CDR3 is TGTGCCTGGAGTGTGGCGGACGGTGGGTTAACGTACTTCATCTATGGCTACACCTTC. Its translation: CAWSVADGGLTYFIYGYTF.

In DNA form, the CDR3 reads TGCGCCAGCAGCCAAGATCAAACGGGACTAGCGGGATCCTACAATGAGCAGTTCTTC. It codes for CASSQDQTGLAGSYNEQFF. V is TRBV4-3 and J is TRBJ2-1, with 13 bases lining up with TRBD2. The CDR3 has 19 amino acids. J lost 1 base, V lost 0 bases, and 6 bases had no gene match. Germline V gene data show CDR1 as LGHNA and CDR2 as YSLEER.

The chain combines TRBV19 with TRBJ2-1; 8 bases match TRBD2. The ends lost 0 bases at V and 5 bases at J; junction bases unmatched: 6. Per the germline V gene, CDR1 is LNHDA and CDR2 is SQIVND (reference sequence). The CDR3 covers 16 residues. The DNA of the CDR3 is TGTGCCAGTAGTATAGATAACGGGGGGGACCACAATGAGCAGTTCTTC. This encodes CASSIDNGGDHNEQFF.

The rearrangement links TRBV20-1 to TRBJ1-1; D ambiguous. The V end was cut by 2 bases, the J end by 8 bases, with 9 bases between. Germline V gene lookup returns CDR1 DFQATT and CDR2 SNEGSKA (reference sequence). This CDR3 is built from 11 residues. The CDR3 loop is CSARITLEAFF. As DNA, the CDR3 is TGCAGTGCTAGAATTACACTGGAAGCTTTCTTT.

This clone was found once. The rearrangement links TRBV5-1 to TRBJ2-3; perhaps TRBD1 as D (6 bases). V lost 1 base, J lost 2 bases, and 14 bases lay in between. Germline values: CDR1 SGHRS, CDR2 YFSETQ. This CDR3 comprises 16 residues. The chain's CDR3 is CASSLLVQGYTDTQYF. The CDR3 DNA sequence: TGCGCCAGCAGCTTGCTGGTCCAGGGGTACACAGATACGCAGTATTTT.

This clone was observed a single time. The CDR3 sequence: CATSREEGIYYGYTF. In DNA form, the CDR3 reads TGTGCCACCAGCAGAGAAGAAGGGATCTACTATGGCTACACCTTC. The rearrangement links TRBV15 to TRBJ1-2; no clear D gene. Germline values: CDR1 LNHNV, CDR2 YYDKDF (reference sequence). The CDR3 is 15 residues long. Trimming shortened V by 0 bases and J by 3 bases, and 11 bases separated the two germline ends.

The chain carries TRBV18 and TRBJ2-2; D unresolved. Germline values: CDR1 KGHSH, CDR2 LQKENI. The CDR3 sequence is 14 residues long. With 6 bases removed from V and 2 bases from J, the gap between germline ends came to 10 bases. In nucleotides, the CDR3 is TGTGCCAGCTCGCCAAGTGAAAACACCGGGGAGCTGTTTTTT. Translating gives CASSPSENTGELFF.

This chain joins TRBV5-1 and TRBJ1-6; D is unclear. From germline, CDR1 is SGHRS and CDR2 YFSETQ. Trimming took off 4 bases at V and 12 bases at J, with 11 bases between the two ends. This CDR3 is built from 12 residues. This CDR3 reads CASSLMGVPLHF. The CDR3, as DNA: TGCGCCAGCAGCCTAATGGGTGTACCCCTCCACTTT.

The chain couples TRBV19 to TRBJ2-7, with unresolved D. The CDR3 is 14 amino acids. Per the germline V gene, CDR1 is LNHDA and CDR2 is SQIVND (reference sequence). V was trimmed by 2 bases and J by 1 base, leaving 9 bases between them. CDR3: CASSISSLSYEQYF. Here the CDR3 DNA reads TGTGCCAGTAGTATAAGCAGTTTATCCTACGAGCAGTACTTC.

The chain has TRBV5-6 and TRBJ2-1; tentative D call: TRBD2 (6 bases). This CDR3 comprises 17 residues. V was cut by 0 bases and J by 0 bases, with 13 bases left in between. Looked up from germline, CDR1 is SGHDT and CDR2 is YYEEEE. The CDR3 region is CASSLEANGGSYNEQFF. CDR3 nucleotide sequence: TGTGCCAGCAGCTTGGAGGCCAACGGGGGCTCCTACAATGAGCAGTTCTTC.